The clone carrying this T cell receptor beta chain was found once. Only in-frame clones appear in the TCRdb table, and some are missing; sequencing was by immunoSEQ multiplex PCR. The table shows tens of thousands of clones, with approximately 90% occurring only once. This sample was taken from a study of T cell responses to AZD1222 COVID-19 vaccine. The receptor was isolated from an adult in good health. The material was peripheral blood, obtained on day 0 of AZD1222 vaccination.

The CDR3 loop is CASSSSTGNTGELFF. CDR3 coding DNA: TGCGCCAGCAGCTCCTCGACAGGGAACACCGGGGAGCTGTTTTTT. This chain uses TRBV5-1 with TRBJ2-2; D is possibly TRBD1 (6 bases). The CDR3 extends over 15 amino acids. V lost 3 bases to trimming and J lost 1 base, with 10 bases between them. CDR1 is SGHRS, CDR2 YFSETQ, per germline. Using reference TRBV5-1 and TRBJ2-2 for the parts outside the CDR3, the full variable domain is KAGVTQTPRYLIKTRGQQVTLSCSPISGHRSVSWYQQTPGQGLQFLFEYFSETQRNKGNFPGRFSGRQFSNSRSEMNVSTLELGDSALYLCASSSSTGNTGELFFGEGSRLTVL.